The T cell receptor (beta chain) under discussion was sequenced for a study of cytomegalovirus exposure and HLA in healthy donors. Study findings and constraints: Reportedly, cytomegalovirus status was diagnosed with high sensitivity and specificity. TCR beta sequences reportedly predicted the HLA-A and HLA-B alleles of most subjects accurately.

PCR used 60 Vbeta primers and 13 Jbeta primers. Authors' analysis steps: Per a later analysis, the number of unique TCR beta chains was roughly 83 million, of which about 11 million were shared. Repertoires were generated with immunoSEQ multiplex PCR, while TCRdb's copy carries only in-frame clones and drops some. The V and J calls and clone size are taken from that table; D and trimming were inferred from the DNA. The table records fewer than 200,000 clones, 80% to 90% of them present only once. Details on this clone: Its antigen is unknown.

Donors showed nominal health when sampled, although they likely had unrecorded immune exposures. Germline values: CDR1 SEHNR, CDR2 FQNEAQ (reference sequence). After removal of 4 bases from V and 2 bases from J, the junction contained 9 bases not matched to a gene. The CDR3 spans 17 residues. The sequencing sample was made of PBMCs. This chain joins TRBV7-9 and TRBJ2-7, with TRBD1 identical over 12 bases. The receptor comes from a woman in her 30s in good health and CMV-seropositive. In DNA form, the CDR3 reads TGTGCCAGCAGCTCGGCCCCCGGGACAGGGGGCCCCTACGAGCAGTACTTC. Its protein is CASSSAPGTGGPYEQYF.